The rows below give T cell receptor beta chains drawn from one sample of a study of neoadjuvant anti-PD-1 for oral cavity cancer. Sequenced by immunoSEQ multiplex PCR; TCRdb stores in-frame clones only, minus some. The table has roughly 15,000 clones, about 34% seen once. The sample in question was tumor tissue, obtained after nivolumab (anti-PD-1) treatment. Receptors were obtained from a person aged 40 to 85 with oral cavity squamous cell carcinoma. The CDR3 runs from the conserved cysteine through the conserved F or W. Rows give clone size only sometimes, using once, few, many, or a class for an expanded clone.

CDR3aa: CASSQEGQANYGYTF
abundance: -
v_gene: TRBV4-1
j_gene: TRBJ1-2

CDR3aa: CASSPTLGDTQYF
abundance: -
v_gene: TRBV4-3
j_gene: TRBJ2-3

CDR3aa: CAISPLRGTGELFF
abundance: -
v_gene: TRBV10-3
j_gene: TRBJ2-2

CDR3aa: CASNFRGTYNEQFF
abundance: few
v_gene: TRBV5-4
j_gene: TRBJ2-1

CDR3aa: CASSGEGLNTEAFF
abundance: -
v_gene: TRBV9
j_gene: TRBJ1-1

CDR3aa: CASSTPGHGPNTEAFF
abundance: -
v_gene: TRBV19
j_gene: TRBJ1-1

CDR3aa: CASSVRPDSGNTIYF
abundance: -
v_gene: TRBV9
j_gene: TRBJ1-3

CDR3aa: CASSLGGRTDTEAFF
abundance: -
v_gene: TRBV7-9
j_gene: TRBJ1-1

CDR3aa: CASSLEGLNSYNEQFF
abundance: once
v_gene: TRBV7-2
j_gene: TRBJ2-1

CDR3aa: CASSRPGRNTEAFF
abundance: -
v_gene: TRBV5-6
j_gene: TRBJ1-1

CDR3aa: CASSIAPGDVYNEQFF
abundance: -
v_gene: TRBV21-1
j_gene: TRBJ2-1

CDR3aa: CASSVGQNYGYTF
abundance: few
v_gene: TRBV9
j_gene: TRBJ1-2

CDR3aa: CAGGTAETQYF
abundance: few
v_gene: TRBV2
j_gene: TRBJ2-5

CDR3aa: CASSLAAGLNPGELFF
abundance: few
v_gene: TRBV7-2
j_gene: TRBJ2-2

CDR3aa: CASSPRTGRGTEAFF
abundance: -
v_gene: TRBV4-3
j_gene: TRBJ1-1